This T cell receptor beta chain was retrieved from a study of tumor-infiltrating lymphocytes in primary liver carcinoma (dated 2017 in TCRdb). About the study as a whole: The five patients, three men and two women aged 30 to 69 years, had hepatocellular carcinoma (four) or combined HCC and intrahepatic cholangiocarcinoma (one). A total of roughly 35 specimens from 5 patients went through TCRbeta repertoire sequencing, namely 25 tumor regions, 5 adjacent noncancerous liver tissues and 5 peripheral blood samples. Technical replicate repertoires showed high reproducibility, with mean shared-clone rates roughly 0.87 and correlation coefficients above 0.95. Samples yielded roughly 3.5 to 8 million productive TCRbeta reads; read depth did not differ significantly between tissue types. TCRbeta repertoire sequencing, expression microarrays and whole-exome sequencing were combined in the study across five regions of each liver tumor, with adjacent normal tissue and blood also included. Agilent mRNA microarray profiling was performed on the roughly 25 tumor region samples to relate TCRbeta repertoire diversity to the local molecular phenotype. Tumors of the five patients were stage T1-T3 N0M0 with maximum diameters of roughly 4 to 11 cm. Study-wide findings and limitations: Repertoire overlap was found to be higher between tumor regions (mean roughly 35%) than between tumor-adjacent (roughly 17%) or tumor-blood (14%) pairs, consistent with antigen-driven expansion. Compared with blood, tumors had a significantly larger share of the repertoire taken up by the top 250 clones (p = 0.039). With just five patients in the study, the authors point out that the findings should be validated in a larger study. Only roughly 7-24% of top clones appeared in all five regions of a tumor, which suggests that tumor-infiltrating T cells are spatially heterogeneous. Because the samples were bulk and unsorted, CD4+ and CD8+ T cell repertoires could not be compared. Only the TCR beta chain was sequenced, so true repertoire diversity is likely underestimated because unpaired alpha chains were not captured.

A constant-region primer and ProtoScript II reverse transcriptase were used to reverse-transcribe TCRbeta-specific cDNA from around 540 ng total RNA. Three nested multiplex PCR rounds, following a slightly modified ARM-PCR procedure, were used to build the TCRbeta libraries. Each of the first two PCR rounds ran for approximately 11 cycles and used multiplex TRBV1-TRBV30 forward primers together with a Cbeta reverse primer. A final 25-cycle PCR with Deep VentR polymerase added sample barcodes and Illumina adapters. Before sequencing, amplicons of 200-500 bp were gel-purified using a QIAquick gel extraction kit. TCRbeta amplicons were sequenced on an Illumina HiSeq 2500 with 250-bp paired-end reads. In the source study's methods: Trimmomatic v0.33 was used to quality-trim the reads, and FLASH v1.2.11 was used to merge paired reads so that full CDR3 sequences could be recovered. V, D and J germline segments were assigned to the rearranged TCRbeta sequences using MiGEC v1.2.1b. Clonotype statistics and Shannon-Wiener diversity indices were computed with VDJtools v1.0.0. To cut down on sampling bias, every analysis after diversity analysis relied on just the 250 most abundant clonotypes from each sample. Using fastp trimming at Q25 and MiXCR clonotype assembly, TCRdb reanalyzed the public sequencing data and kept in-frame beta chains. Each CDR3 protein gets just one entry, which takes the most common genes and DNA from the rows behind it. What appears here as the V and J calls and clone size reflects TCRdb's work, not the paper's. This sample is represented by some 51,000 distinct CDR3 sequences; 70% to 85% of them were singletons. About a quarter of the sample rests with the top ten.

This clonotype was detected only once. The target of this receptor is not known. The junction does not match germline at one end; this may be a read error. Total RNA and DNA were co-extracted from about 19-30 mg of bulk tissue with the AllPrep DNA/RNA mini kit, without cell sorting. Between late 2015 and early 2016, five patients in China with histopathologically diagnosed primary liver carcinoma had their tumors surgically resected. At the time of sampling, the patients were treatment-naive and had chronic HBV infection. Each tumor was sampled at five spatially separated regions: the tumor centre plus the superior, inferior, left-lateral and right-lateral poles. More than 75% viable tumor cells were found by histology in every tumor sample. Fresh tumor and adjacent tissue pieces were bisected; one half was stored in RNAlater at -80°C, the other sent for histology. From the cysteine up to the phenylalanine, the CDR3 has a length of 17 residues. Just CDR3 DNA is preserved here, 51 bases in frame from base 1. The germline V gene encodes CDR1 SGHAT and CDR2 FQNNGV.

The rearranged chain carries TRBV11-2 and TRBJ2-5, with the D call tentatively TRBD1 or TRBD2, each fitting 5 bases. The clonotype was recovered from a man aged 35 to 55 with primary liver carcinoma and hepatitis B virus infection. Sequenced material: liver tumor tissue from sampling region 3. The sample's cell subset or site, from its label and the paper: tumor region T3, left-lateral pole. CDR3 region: CASSLVNGGSRQETQYF. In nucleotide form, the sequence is TGTGCCAGTAGCTTAGTCAATGGGGGTAGTCGGCAAGAGACCCAGTACTTC.